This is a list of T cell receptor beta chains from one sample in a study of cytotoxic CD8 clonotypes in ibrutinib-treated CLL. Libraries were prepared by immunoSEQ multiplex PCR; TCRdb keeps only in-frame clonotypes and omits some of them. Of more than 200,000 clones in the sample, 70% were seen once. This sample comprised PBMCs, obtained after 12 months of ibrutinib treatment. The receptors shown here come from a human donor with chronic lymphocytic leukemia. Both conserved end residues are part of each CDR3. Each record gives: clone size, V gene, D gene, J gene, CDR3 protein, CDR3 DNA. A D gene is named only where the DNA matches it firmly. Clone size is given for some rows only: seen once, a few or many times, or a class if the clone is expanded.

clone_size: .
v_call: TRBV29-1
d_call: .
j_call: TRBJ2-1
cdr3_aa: CSVDGGAMNEQFF
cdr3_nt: TGCAGCGTTGATGGGGGGGCCATGAATGAGCAGTTCTTC

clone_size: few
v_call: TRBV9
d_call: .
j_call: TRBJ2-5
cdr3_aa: CASSFLDLGGETQYF
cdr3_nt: TGTGCCAGCAGCTTTCTAGATTTAGGGGGAGAGACCCAGTACTTC

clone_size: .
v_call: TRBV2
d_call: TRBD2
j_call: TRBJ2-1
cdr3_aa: CASSEALAGAYNEQFF
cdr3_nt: TGTGCCAGCAGTGAGGCACTAGCGGGGGCCTACAATGAGCAGTTCTTC

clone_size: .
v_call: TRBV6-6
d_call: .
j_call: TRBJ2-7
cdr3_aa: CASSSGLGYEQYF
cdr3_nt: TGTGCCAGCAGCTCGGGCTTAGGTTACGAGCAGTACTTC

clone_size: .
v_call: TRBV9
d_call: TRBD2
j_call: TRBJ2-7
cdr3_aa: CASSPSGNSYEQYF
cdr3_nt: TGTGCCAGCAGCCCTAGCGGGAACTCCTACGAGCAGTACTTC

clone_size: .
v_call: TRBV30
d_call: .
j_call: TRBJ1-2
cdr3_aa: CAWEGGGLGGYTF
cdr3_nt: TGTGCCTGGGAGGGCGGGGGCCTGGGGGGCTACACCTTC

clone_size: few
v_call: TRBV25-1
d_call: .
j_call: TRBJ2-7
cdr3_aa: CASSDMGVSYEQYF
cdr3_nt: TGTGCCAGCAGTGATATGGGAGTCTCCTACGAGCAGTACTTC

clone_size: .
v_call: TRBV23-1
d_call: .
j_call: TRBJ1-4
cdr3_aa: CASSQGREKLFF
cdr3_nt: TGCGCCAGCAGTCAAGGGAGAGAAAAACTGTTTTTT

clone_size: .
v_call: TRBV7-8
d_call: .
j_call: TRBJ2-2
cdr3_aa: CASSQSNTGELFF
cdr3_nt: TGTGCCAGCAGCCAATCGAACACCGGGGAGCTGTTTTTT

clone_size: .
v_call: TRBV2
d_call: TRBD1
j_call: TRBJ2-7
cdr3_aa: CASKTGTGRYEQYF
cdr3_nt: TGTGCCAGTAAGACCGGGACAGGGAGATACGAGCAGTACTTC

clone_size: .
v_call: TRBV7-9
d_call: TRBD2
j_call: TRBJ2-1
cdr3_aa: CASSLLAAYNEQFF
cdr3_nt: TGTGCCAGCAGCTTACTAGCGGCTTACAATGAGCAGTTCTTC

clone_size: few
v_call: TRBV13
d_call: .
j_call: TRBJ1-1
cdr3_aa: CASRKADRGRTTEAFF
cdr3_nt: TGTGCCAGCAGAAAGGCGGACAGAGGAAGGACCACTGAAGCTTTCTTT

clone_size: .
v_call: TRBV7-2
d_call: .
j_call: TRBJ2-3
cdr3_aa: CASSLKGPLSGPGFGQYF
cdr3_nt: TGTGCCAGCAGCTTAAAGGGTCCCCTTAGCGGCCCAGGGTTCGGGCAGTATTTT

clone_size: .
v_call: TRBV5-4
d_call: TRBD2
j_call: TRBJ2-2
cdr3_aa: CASSRGLANGELFF
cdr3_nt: TGTGCCAGCAGCAGGGGACTAGCTAACGGGGAGCTGTTTTTT

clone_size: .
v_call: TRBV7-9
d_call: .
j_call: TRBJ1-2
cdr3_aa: CASSPGTTGGYTF
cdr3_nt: TGTGCCAGCAGCCCCGGGACCACCGGCGGCTACACCTTC

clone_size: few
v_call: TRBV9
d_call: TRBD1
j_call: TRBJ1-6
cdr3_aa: CASSLGTVSQLGYNSPLHF
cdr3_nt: TGTGCCAGCAGCCTGGGGACAGTTTCGCAGTTGGGCTATAATTCACCCCTCCACTTT

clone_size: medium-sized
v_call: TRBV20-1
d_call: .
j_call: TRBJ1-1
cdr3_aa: CSARPWVQAFF
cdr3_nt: TGCAGTGCCCGACCCTGGGTCCAAGCTTTCTTT

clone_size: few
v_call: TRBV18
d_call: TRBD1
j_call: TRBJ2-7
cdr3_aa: CASSQDRGEQYF
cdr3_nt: TGTGCCAGCTCCCAGGACAGGGGCGAGCAGTACTTC

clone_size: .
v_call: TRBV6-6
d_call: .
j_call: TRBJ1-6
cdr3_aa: CASSFGRSWNSPLHF
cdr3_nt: TGTGCCAGCAGTTTCGGGCGGTCGTGGAATTCACCCCTCCACTTT

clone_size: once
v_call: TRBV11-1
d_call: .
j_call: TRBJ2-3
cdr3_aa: CASSLRQGTDTQYF
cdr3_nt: TGTGCCAGCAGCTTACGACAGGGCACAGATACGCAGTATTTT

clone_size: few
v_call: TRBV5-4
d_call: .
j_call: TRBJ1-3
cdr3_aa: CASSLAGAAGNTIYF
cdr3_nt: TGTGCCAGCAGCTTGGCGGGGGCAGCTGGAAACACCATATATTTT

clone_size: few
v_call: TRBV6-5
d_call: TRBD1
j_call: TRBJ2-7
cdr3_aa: CASGTGGREQYF
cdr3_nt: TGTGCCAGCGGGACAGGGGGCAGGGAGCAGTACTTC

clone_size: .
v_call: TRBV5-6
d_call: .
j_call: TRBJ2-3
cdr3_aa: CASSLGQGGTDTQYF
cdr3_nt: TGTGCCAGCAGCTTGGGGCAGGGCGGCACAGATACGCAGTATTTT

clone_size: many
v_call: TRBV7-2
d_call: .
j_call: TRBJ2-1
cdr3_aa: CASSVMNEQFF
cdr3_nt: TGTGCCAGCAGCGTGATGAATGAGCAGTTCTTC

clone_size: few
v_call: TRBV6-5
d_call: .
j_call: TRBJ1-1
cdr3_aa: CASRTGMNTEAFF
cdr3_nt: TGTGCCAGCAGGACAGGAATGAACACTGAAGCTTTCTTT

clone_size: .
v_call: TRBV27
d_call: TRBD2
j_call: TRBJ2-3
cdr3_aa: CASSLAGGSTDTQYF
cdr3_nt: TGTGCCAGCAGTTTAGCGGGAGGTAGCACAGATACGCAGTATTTT

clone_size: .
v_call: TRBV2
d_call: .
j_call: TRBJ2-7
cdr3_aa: CASSEDRGGYEQYF
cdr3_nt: TGTGCCAGCAGTGAAGATAGAGGAGGCTACGAGCAGTACTTC

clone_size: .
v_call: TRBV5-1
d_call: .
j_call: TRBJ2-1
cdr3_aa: CASSLDSSYNEQFF
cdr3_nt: TGCGCCAGCAGCTTGGATAGCTCCTACAATGAGCAGTTCTTC

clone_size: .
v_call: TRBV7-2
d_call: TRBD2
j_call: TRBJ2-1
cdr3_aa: CASAPLAGVAGEQFF
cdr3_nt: TGTGCCAGCGCTCCTCTAGCGGGAGTAGCCGGTGAGCAGTTCTTC

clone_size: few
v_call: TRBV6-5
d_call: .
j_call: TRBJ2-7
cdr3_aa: CASLGTRYEQYF
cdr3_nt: TGTGCCAGCCTAGGGACCCGCTACGAGCAGTACTTC

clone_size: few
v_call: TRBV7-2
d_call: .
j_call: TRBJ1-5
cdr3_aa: CASSLVGSPPQHF
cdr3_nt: TGTGCCAGCAGCTTAGTCGGGTCACCGCCCCAGCATTTT

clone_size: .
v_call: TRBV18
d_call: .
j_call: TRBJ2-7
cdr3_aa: CASSPLGHLDSYEQYF
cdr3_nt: TGTGCCAGCTCACCGCTGGGACACCTAGACTCCTACGAGCAGTACTTC

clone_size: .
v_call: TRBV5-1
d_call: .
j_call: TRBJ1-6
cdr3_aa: CASSQVAGLGSPLHF
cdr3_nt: TGCGCCAGCAGCCAGGTGGCAGGGTTGGGTTCACCCCTCCACTTT

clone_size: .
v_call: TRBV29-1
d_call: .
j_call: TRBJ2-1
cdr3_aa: CSVWTGLKNNEQFF
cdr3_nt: TGCAGCGTTTGGACTGGCTTGAAAAACAATGAGCAGTTCTTC

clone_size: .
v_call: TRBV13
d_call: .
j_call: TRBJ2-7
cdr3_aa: CASSFYNEQYF
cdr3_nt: TGTGCCAGCAGCTTTTATAACGAGCAGTACTTC

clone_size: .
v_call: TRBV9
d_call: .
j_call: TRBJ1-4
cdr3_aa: CASSVERGNYEKLFF
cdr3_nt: TGTGCCAGCAGCGTAGAGCGAGGGAACTATGAAAAACTGTTTTTT

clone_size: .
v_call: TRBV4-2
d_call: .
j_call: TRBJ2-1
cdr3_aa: CASSQDGTRNEQFF
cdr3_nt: TGTGCCAGCAGCCAAGACGGGACTCGGAATGAGCAGTTCTTC

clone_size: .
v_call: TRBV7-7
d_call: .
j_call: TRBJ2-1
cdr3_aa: CASSLSAVGNEQFF
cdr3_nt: TGTGCTAGCAGCTTATCAGCAGTAGGCAATGAGCAGTTCTTC

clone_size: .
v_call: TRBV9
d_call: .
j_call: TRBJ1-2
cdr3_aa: CASSVAGVGGYTF
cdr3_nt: TGTGCCAGCAGCGTAGCAGGGGTGGGTGGCTACACCTTC

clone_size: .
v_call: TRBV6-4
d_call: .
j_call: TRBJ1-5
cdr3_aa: CASSADGGRGQPQHF
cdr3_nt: TGTGCCAGCAGCGCCGACGGGGGGCGAGGTCAGCCCCAGCATTTT

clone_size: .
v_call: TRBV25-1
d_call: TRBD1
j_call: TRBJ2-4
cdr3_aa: CASGDTGGHIQYF
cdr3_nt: TGTGCCAGCGGAGATACAGGGGGACACATTCAGTACTTC

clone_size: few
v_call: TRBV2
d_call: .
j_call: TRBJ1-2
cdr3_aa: CASTEKQGGGYTF
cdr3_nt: TGTGCCAGCACAGAGAAACAGGGAGGTGGCTACACCTTC

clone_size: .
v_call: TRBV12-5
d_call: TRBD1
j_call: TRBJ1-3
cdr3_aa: CASGLVAAGGFHTIYF
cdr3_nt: TGTGCTAGTGGTTTGGTAGCGGCAGGGGGCTTTCACACCATATATTTT

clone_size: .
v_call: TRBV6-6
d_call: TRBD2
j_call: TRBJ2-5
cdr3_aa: CASSYGPAGPQETQYF
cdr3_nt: TGTGCCAGCAGTTACGGCCCAGCGGGGCCACAAGAGACCCAGTACTTC

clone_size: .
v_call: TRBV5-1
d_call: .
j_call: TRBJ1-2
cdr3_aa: CASSPERGRDGYTF
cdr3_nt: TGCGCCAGCAGCCCTGAGCGGGGAAGGGATGGCTACACCTTC

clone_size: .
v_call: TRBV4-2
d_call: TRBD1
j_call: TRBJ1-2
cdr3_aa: CASSQDRRGTALNYGYTF
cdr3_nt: TGTGCCAGCAGCCAGGATCGGAGGGGGACAGCCCTTAACTATGGCTACACCTTC

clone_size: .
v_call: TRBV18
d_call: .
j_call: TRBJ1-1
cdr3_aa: CASYLQVQNTEAFF
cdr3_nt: TGTGCCAGCTACCTACAAGTCCAGAACACTGAAGCTTTCTTT

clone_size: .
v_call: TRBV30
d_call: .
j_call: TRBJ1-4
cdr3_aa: CAWAPLGRVGEKLFF
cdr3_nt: TGTGCCTGGGCCCCTCTTGGCCGGGTGGGTGAAAAACTGTTTTTT

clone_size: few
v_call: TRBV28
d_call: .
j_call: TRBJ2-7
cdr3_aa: CASWSTDSYEQYF
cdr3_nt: TGTGCCAGTTGGAGTACCGACTCCTACGAGCAGTACTTC

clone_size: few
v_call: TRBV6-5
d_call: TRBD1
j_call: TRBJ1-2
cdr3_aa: CASSYSKPGQGHGYTF
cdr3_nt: TGTGCCAGCAGTTACTCGAAACCGGGACAGGGACATGGCTACACCTTC

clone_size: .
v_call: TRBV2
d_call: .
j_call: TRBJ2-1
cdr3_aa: CASIGESGAMGEQFF
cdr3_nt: TGTGCCAGTATCGGTGAGAGTGGGGCTATGGGTGAGCAGTTCTTC

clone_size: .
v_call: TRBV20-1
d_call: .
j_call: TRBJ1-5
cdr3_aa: CSASSKPQHF
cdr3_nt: TGCAGTGCTAGTAGTAAGCCCCAGCATTTT

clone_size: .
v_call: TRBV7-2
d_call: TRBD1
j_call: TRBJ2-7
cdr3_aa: CASSLLPGQGAGEQYF
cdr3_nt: TGTGCCAGCAGCTTGCTACCGGGACAGGGGGCGGGAGAGCAGTACTTC

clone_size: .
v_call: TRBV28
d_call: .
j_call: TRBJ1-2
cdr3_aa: CASSSAPGYGYTF
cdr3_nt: TGTGCCAGCAGTTCAGCCCCGGGCTATGGCTACACCTTC